These 13 T cell receptor beta chains were sequenced from one sample in a study of identical twins. One entry per CDR3 protein, called by TCRdb with MiXCR from the 5' RACE reads. The sample lists over 250,000 distinct CDR3 sequences, 8.5% to 9.5% occurring once. This sample was shared with a second study, whose subject was yellow fever vaccine responses in identical twins.

The material sequenced was CD8+ T cells sorted from blood. The origin of the receptors is a woman between 18 and 30 years old in good health.

This clonotype turned up a few times. This chain joins TRBV19 and TRBJ2-7; TRBD2 aligns across 7 bases. V lost 3 bases, J lost 3 bases, and 8 bases stayed unmatched. This CDR3 is built from 15 residues. Germline V gene lookup returns CDR1 LNHDA and CDR2 SQIVND (reference sequence). The CDR3 sequence is CASSIGAGEGYEQYF. CDR3 DNA sequence: TGTGCCAGTAGTATTGGGGCGGGAGAGGGCTACGAGCAGTACTTC. The full variable domain, with the rest looked up from reference TRBV19 and TRBJ2-7, is DGGITQSPKYLFRKEGQNVTLSCEQNLNHDAMYWYRQDPGQGLRLIYYSQIVNDFQKGDIAEGYSVSREKKESFPLTVTSAQKNPTAFYLCASSIGAGEGYEQYFGPGTRLTVT.

Many counts were recorded for this clonotype. This chain joins TRBV4-2 and TRBJ2-3; TRBD1 is a possible D gene (6 bases). This CDR3 contains 19 residues. The germline CDR1 and CDR2 sequences are LGHNA and YNFKEQ. Trimming removed 0 bases at V and 3 bases at J, with 22 bases between. For the CDR3, the DNA is TGTGCCAGCAGCCAAGATCTCCCCCAGGGGCGATGGGGAACAGATACGCAGTATTTT. Amino acid sequence: CASSQDLPQGRWGTDTQYF.

This clonotype was detected many times. This rearrangement joins TRBV15 to TRBJ2-5; TRBD2 matches 7 bases. The CDR3 covers 16 residues. CDR1 and CDR2 (germline): LNHNV, YYDKDF (reference sequence). V shed 5 bases, J shed 3 bases, and the junction held 12 bases outside the gene matches. The CDR3 nucleotides are TGTGCCACCAGCTGGGGGGGGGGTAGGATAGAAGAGACCCAGTACTTC. Its protein product is CATSWGGGRIEETQYF.

This clonotype has a count of ten or more. J is TRBJ2-7 and V is TRBV7-9; tentatively, D is TRBD1 or TRBD2 (5 bases each). Trimming pared 1 base from V and 4 bases from J, leaving 11 bases between. CDR3 length: 14 residues. The germline gives CDR1 SEHNR, CDR2 FQNEAQ (reference sequence). In DNA, the CDR3 is TGTGCCAGCAGCTTAGGGGGACGGTCTTACGAGCAGTACTTC. Translation: CASSLGGRSYEQYF.

There are many counts of this clonotype. This chain uses TRBV6-2 or TRBV6-3 with TRBJ2-1; D ambiguous. The CDR3 contains 13 residues. Germline V gives CDR1 MNHEY, CDR2 SVGEGT. Trimming left V 5 bases short and J 8 bases short, with 13 bases between. The DNA for the CDR3 is TGTGCCAGCAGTCTAGGCCCACGGGATGAGCAGTTCTTC. Translating it yields CASSLGPRDEQFF.

The rearrangement links TRBV21-1 to TRBJ2-3. TRBV21-1 is a pseudogene. This CDR3 is built from 16 residues. This CDR3 is CASSIEPHFSTDTQYF. The CDR3 DNA is TGTGCCAGCAGCATTGAGCCGCACTTCTCCACAGATACGCAGTATTTT.

CDR3 nucleotide sequence: TGCAGTGCTAGTATAGCGGGAGGCTACAATGAGCAGTTCTTC. Amino acids: CSASIAGGYNEQFF. This sequence joins TRBV20-1 and TRBJ2-1; 10 bases map to TRBD2. The CDR3 has 14 residues. V trimming: 3 bases; J trimming: 3 bases; junction bases outside the gene matches: 2. CDR1 and CDR2 (germline): DFQATT, SNEGSKA (reference sequence).

This clonotype was seen more than once but under ten times. The chain couples TRBV6-5 to TRBJ2-1; no reliable D call. The CDR3 runs to 11 residues. In germline, CDR1 is MNHEY, CDR2 SVGAGI. V was shortened by 0 bases and J by 9 bases, with 3 bases between the two germline ends. The CDR3 nucleotides read TGTGCCAGCAGTTACTCTAGTGAGCAGTTCTTC. It codes for CASSYSSEQFF.

This clonotype was picked up a small number of times. In nucleotides, the CDR3 is TGTGCCAGCAGTTCCCGGGGACAGGCGACCTACGAGCAGTACTTC. Residues: CASSSRGQATYEQYF. This chain links TRBV27 with TRBJ2-7, with TRBD1 matching 8 bases. The germline V gene encodes CDR1 MNHEY and CDR2 SMNVEV (reference sequence). The CDR3 spans 15 residues. J was trimmed by 2 bases and V by 4 bases; bases with no gene match: 7.

This clonotype was recorded many times. The chain is built from TRBV4-1 and TRBJ1-1; weak D call: TRBD1 (5 bases). V lost 5 bases and J 4 bases, leaving 11 bases between the germline ends. The CDR3 spans 13 residues. Germline V gene data show CDR1 as MGHRA and CDR2 as YSYEKL. CDR3 protein: CASSRDRLTEAFF. CDR3 DNA: TGCGCCAGCAGCAGGGACCGTCTCACTGAAGCTTTCTTT.

This clonotype was seen more than once but under ten times. This chain links TRBV6-1 with TRBJ1-1; D might be TRBD1 (6 bases). The germline V gene encodes CDR1 MNHNS and CDR2 SASEGT. V lost 8 bases and J 1 base, leaving 14 bases between the germline ends. The CDR3 totals 14 residues. CDR3 sequence reads: CASARDTSNTEAFF. The CDR3 DNA follows: TGTGCCAGCGCTCGGGACACATCGAACACTGAAGCTTTCTTT.

The sample holds a few counts of this clonotype. The chain recombines TRBV12-3 or TRBV12-4 with TRBJ2-7, with TRBD2 as a possible D gene (5 bases). The CDR3 is 14 residues long. The V gene lost 2 bases and the J gene lost 2 bases, with 10 bases spanning the gap. CDR3 sequence: CASSLYGLAYEQYF. For the CDR3, the DNA is TGTGCCAGCAGTTTATACGGACTTGCCTACGAGCAGTACTTC.

The table lists this clonotype with a few counts. This chain links TRBV3-1 with TRBJ2-2, with D perhaps matching TRBD1 (5 bases). Between the trimmed V and J ends, which lost 4 bases and 3 bases, there was a span of 18 bases. This CDR3 has 17 residues. Germline V gene sequence: CDR1 LGHDT, CDR2 YNNKEL (reference sequence). The CDR3 reads CASSLLFSDSHTGELFF. CDR3 in DNA: TGTGCCAGCAGCCTCCTTTTTTCAGACAGCCACACCGGGGAGCTGTTTTTT.